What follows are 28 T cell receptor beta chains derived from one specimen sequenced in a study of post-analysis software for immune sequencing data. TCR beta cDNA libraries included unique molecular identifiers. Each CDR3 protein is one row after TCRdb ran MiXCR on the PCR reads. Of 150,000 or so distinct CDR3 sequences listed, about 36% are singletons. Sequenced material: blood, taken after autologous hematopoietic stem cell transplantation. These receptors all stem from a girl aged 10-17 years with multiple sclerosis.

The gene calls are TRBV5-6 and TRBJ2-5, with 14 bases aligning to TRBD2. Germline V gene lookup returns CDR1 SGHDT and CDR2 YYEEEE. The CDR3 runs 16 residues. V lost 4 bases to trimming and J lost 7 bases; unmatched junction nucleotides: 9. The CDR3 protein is CASSRPGTSGSGTQYF. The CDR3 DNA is TGTGCCAGCAGCCGTCCCGGGACTAGCGGGAGTGGGACCCAGTACTTC.

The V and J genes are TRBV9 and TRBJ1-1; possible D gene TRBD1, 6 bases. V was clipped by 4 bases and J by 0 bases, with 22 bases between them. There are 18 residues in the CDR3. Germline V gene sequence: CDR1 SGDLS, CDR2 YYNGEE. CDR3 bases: TGTGCCAGCAGCCCAGAGAGGGGGACGGACCGCATGAACACTGAAGCTTTCTTT. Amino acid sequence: CASSPERGTDRMNTEAFF.

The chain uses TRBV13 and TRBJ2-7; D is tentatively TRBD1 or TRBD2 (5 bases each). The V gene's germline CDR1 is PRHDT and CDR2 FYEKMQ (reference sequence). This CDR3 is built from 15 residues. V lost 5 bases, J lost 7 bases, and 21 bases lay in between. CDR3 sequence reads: CASSAAGTGANEQYF. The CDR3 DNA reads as TGTGCCAGCAGCGCCGCCGGGACGGGTGCCAATGAGCAGTACTTC.

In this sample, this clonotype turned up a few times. The CDR3 sequence is CSASSDRGIYNEQFF. Here the CDR3 DNA reads TGCAGTGCTTCCTCGGACAGGGGAATTTATAATGAGCAGTTCTTC. The rearrangement uses TRBV20-1 and TRBJ2-1; 9 bases line up with TRBD1. This CDR3 is 15 amino acids long. V shed 5 bases and J 7 bases; nucleotides not matched to a gene: 12. Germline CDR1 is DFQATT and CDR2 is SNEGSKA (reference sequence).

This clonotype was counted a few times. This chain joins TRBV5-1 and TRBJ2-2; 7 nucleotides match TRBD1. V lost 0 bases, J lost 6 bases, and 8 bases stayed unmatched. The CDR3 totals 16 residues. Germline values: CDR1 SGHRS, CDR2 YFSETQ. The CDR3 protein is CASSLELGGASGELFF. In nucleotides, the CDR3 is TGCGCCAGCAGCTTGGAGTTAGGGGGCGCGTCCGGGGAGCTGTTTTTT. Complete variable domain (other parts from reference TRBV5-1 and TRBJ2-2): KAGVTQTPRYLIKTRGQQVTLSCSPISGHRSVSWYQQTPGQGLQFLFEYFSETQRNKGNFPGRFSGRQFSNSRSEMNVSTLELGDSALYLCASSLELGGASGELFFGEGSRLTVL.

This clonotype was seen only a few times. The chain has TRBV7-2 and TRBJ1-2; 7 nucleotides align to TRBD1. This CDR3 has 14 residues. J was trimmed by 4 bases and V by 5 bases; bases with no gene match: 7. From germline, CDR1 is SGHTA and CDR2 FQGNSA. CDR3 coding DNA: TGTGCCAGCAGCGGACCTACAGGGGCCTATGGCTACACCTTC. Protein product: CASSGPTGAYGYTF.

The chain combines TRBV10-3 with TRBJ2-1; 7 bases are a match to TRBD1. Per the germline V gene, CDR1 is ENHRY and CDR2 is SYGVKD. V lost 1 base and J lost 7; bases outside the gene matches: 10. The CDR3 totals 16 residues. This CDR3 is CAISELDRSNLNEQFF. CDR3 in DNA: TGTGCCATCAGTGAGTTGGACAGGAGCAATCTTAATGAGCAGTTCTTC.

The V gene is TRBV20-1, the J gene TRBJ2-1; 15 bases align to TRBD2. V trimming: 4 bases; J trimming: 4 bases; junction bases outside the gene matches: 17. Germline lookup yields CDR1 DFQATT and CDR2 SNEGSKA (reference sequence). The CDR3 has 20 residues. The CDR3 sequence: CSAIRTSGRAAPNLYNEQFF. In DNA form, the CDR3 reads TGCAGTGCTATACGGACTAGCGGGAGGGCCGCCCCCAACTTATACAATGAGCAGTTCTTC.

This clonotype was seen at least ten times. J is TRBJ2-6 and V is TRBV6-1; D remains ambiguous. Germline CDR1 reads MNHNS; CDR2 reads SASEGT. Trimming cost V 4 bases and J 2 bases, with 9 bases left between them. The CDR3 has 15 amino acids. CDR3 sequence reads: CASSGRPAGANVLTF. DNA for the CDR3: TGTGCCAGCAGTGGCAGGCCCGCTGGGGCCAACGTCCTGACTTTC.

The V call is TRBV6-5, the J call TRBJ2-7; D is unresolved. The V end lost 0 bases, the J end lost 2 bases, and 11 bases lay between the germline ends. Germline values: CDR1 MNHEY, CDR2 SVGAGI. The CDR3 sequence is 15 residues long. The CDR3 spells CASSYSTDIPYEQYF. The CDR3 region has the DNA TGTGCCAGCAGTTACTCGACCGACATCCCCTACGAGCAGTACTTC.

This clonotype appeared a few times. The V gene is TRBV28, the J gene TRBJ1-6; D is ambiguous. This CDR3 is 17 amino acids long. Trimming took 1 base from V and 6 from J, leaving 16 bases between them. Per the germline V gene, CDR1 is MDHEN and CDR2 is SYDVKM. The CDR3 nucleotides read TGTGCCAGCAGTTTATTAAAGCGACCCAACATTAATTCACCCCTCCACTTT. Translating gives CASSLLKRPNINSPLHF.

The CDR3 region has the DNA TGTGCCTGGATGGATCAGGGACGGGAACTGAATGGCTACACCTTC. Its protein product is CAWMDQGRELNGYTF. This chain connects TRBV30 to TRBJ1-2, with D possibly matching TRBD1 (5 bases). The CDR3 is 15 residues long. Germline V gene lookup returns CDR1 GTSNPN and CDR2 SVGIG (reference sequence). V lost 4 bases to trimming and J lost 6 bases, with 21 bases between them.

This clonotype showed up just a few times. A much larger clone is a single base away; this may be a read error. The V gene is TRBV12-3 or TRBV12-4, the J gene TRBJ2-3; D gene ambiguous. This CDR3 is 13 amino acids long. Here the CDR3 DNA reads TGTGCCAGCGGCCAACCCCTCTCAGATGCGCAGTATTTT. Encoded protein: CASGQPLSDAQYF.

The CDR3 coding sequence is TGTGCCAGCAGCCAGGGAACGAACACTGAAGCTTTCTTT. This encodes CASSQGTNTEAFF. J is TRBJ1-1 and V is TRBV7-9; tentative D call: TRBD1 (5 bases). Trimming removed 5 bases from V and 1 base from J, with 8 bases in between. The CDR3 loop spans 13 amino acids. CDR1 is SEHNR, CDR2 FQNEAQ, per germline (reference sequence).

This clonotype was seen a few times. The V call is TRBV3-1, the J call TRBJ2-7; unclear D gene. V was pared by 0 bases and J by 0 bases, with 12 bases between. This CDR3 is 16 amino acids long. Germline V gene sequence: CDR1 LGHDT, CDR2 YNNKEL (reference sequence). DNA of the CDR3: TGTGCCAGCAGCCAAGATGGGCAGGTCAGCTCCTACGAGCAGTACTTC. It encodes CASSQDGQVSSYEQYF.

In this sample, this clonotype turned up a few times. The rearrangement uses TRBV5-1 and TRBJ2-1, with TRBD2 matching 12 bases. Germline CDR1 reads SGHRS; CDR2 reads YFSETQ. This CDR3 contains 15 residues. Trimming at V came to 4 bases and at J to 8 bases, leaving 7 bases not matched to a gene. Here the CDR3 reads CASSVKTSGSDEQFF. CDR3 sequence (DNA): TGCGCCAGCAGCGTAAAGACTAGCGGGAGTGATGAGCAGTTCTTC.

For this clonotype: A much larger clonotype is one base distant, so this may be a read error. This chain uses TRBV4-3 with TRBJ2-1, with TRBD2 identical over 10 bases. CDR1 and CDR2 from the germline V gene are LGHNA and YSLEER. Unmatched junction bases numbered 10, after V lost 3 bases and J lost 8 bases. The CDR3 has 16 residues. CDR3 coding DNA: TGCGCCAGCAGCCAGGTTGGGACTAGCGAGGTGGATGAGCAGTTCTTC. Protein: CASSQVGTSEVDEQFF.

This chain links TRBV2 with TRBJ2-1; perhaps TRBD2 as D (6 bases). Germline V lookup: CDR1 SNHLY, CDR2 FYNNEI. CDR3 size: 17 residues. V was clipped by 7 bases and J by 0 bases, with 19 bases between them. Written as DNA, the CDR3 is TGTGCCAGCATGGTTGGCGGGATGATGAGCTCCTACAATGAGCAGTTCTTC. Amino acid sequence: CASMVGGMMSSYNEQFF.

CDR3 DNA: TGTGCCCCCCCCGGTTCGGTACCGACCTACGAGCAGTACTTC. Its protein is CAPPGSVPTYEQYF. The V gene is TRBV15, the J gene TRBJ2-7; D is unresolved. This CDR3 contains 14 residues. Between the trimmed V and J ends, which lost 11 bases and 2 bases, there was a span of 19 bases. Germline CDR1 LNHNV, CDR2 YYDKDF (reference sequence).

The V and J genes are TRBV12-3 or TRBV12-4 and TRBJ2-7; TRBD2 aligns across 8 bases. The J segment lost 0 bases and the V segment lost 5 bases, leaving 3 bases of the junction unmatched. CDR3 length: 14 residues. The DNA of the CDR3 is TGTGCCAGCAGTAATCTAGCGGGCTCCTACGAGCAGTACTTC. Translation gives CASSNLAGSYEQYF.

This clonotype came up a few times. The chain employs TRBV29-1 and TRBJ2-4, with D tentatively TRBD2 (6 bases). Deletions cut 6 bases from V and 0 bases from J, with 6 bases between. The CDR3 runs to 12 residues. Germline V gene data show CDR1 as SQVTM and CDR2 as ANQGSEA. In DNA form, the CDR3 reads TGCAGCGTGGGACTAGCCAAAAACATTCAGTACTTC. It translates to CSVGLAKNIQYF.

The CDR3 DNA sequence: TGTGCCAGCAGCTTATTCGGGACTAAGGAAGATACGCAGTATTTT. Its translation is CASSLFGTKEDTQYF. The gene calls are TRBV7-9 and TRBJ2-3, with TRBD2 identical over 7 bases. The germline CDR1 and CDR2 sequences are SEHNR and FQNEAQ (reference sequence). With V trimmed by 2 bases and J by 5 bases, 7 bases remained unmatched. The CDR3 is 15 residues long.

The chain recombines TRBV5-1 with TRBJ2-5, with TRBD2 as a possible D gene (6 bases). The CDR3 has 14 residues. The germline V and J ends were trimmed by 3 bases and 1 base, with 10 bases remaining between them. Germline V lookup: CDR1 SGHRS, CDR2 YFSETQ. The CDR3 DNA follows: TGCGCCAGCAGCTGGGGGGTCCTCCAAGAGACCCAGTACTTC. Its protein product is CASSWGVLQETQYF.

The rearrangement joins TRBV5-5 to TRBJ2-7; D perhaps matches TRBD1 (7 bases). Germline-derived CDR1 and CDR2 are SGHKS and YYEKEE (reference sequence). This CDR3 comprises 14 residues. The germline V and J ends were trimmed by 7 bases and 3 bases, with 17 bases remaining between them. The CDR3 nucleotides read TGTGCCAGCGGCGGGACAGATGTCCTCTACGAGCAGTACTTC. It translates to CASGGTDVLYEQYF.

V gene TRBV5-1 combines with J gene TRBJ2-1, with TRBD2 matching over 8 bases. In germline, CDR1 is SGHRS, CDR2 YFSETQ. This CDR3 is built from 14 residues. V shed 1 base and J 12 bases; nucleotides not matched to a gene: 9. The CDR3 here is CASSLSGSWEGQFF. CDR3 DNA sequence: TGCGCCAGCAGCTTGAGCGGGAGTTGGGAGGGGCAGTTCTTC.

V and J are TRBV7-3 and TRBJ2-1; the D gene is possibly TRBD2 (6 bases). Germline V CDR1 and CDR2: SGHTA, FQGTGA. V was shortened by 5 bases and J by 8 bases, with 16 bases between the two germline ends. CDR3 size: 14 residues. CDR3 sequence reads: CASSTMAGTDEQFF. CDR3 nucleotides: TGTGCCAGCAGCACTATGGCGGGGACGGATGAGCAGTTCTTC.

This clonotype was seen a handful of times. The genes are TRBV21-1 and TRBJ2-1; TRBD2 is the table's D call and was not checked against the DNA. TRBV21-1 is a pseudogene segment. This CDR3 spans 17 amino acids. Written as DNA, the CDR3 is TGTGCCAGCAGCATCCCCAAAACTAGCGGGAAAGGTCATGAGCAGTTCTTC. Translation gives CASSIPKTSGKGHEQFF.

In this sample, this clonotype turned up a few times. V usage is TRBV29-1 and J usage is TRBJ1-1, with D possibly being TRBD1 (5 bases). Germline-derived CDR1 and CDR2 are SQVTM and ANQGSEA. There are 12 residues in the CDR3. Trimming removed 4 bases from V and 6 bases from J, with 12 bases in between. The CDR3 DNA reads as TGCAGCGTTGGTCGGGGGAGGGCTGAAGCTTTCTTT. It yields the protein CSVGRGRAEAFF. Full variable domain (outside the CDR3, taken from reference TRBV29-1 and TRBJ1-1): SAVISQKPSRDICQRGTSLTIQCQVDSQVTMMFWYRQQPGQSLTLIATANQGSEATYESGFVIDKFPISRPNLTFSTLTVSNMSPEDSSIYLCSVGRGRAEAFFGQGTRLTVV.